The clone carrying this T cell receptor (beta chain) was seen many times. This sample is drawn from a study of early T cells in non-severe SARS-CoV-2 infection. J was trimmed by 4 bases and V by 4 bases; bases with no gene match: 13. This CDR3 has 16 amino acids. The germline V gene encodes CDR1 SGHRS and CDR2 YFSETQ. Researchers tagged individual cDNA molecules with unique molecular identifiers. TCRdb independently ran MiXCR on the 5' RACE reads; one entry per CDR3 protein. The sample lists 20,000 to 30,000 distinct CDR3 sequences; roughly 4% were seen once. The rearrangement uses TRBV5-1 and TRBJ2-7, with 8 nucleotides matching TRBD2. The sequencing sample was made of whole blood. This receptor was taken from an adult who was a healthcare worker with PCR-confirmed SARS-CoV-2 infection or an uninfected control (not recorded which). The CDR3 DNA is TGCGCCAGCAGCAGAGTCGGAGCGGGAGAACGGTACGAGCAGTACTTC. It translates to CASSRVGAGERYEQYF.